This entry concerns a single T cell receptor (beta chain). Its antigen is unidentified. This entry comes from a study of a mutant IDH1 vaccine in newly diagnosed glioma. Turning to the study itself: Vaccines were first given 4-6 weeks after radiotherapy alone, or with temozolomide cycles. It was radiotherapy, temozolomide, or both that patients received previously, with most receiving both. Sex distribution of treated patients was around 62% male and approximately 38% female; mean age was 40.4 years.

The study's findings and limits: Pseudoprogression seemed unrelated to changes in top peripheral T cell clonotypes.

Time point specified: week 11, during vaccination. Vaccination comprised doses that each held 300 ug of mutant IDH1 20-mer peptide, plus topical imiquimod. CDR1 and CDR2 from the germline V gene are MNHEY and SVGAGI. This CDR3 region has 15 residues. Trimming cost V 0 bases and J 8 bases, with 16 bases left between them. Generated by immunoSEQ multiplex PCR, the TCRdb table keeps only in-frame clones and is missing some. The profile shows about 40,000 clones, roughly 84% of them singletons. This material consisted of PBMCs, taken from a glioma patient whose treatment included an IDH1 peptide vaccine. The sequence was obtained from a middle-aged man with glioma. The chain is built from TRBV6-5 and TRBJ1-2; D is undetermined. The DNA of the CDR3 is TGTGCCAGCAGTTACTCGCTCAGCCCGTTGAGGGGCTACACCTTC. Protein: CASSYSLSPLRGYTF.